These 20 T cell receptor beta chains were all obtained from the same sample, sequenced in a study of blood T cell repertoires in COVID-19. Measured with immunoSEQ multiplex PCR; TCRdb has only the in-frame clones, and not every one. Found here are 150,000 to 200,000 clones, 70% to 90% of them singletons; the top ten hold about 5.6%. The specimen was PBMCs or T cells enriched from blood (not recorded which). The receptors were sampled from a man in his forties who had recovered from COVID-19.

This chain connects TRBV7-9 to TRBJ2-5; D might be TRBD2 (5 bases). The length of the CDR3 is 14 residues. The germline gives CDR1 SEHNR, CDR2 FQNEAQ (reference sequence). The V and J ends lost 5 bases and 1 base respectively, with 11 bases between them. CDR3 sequence (DNA): TGTGCCAGCAGCCTCGGACTCTCCCAAGAGACCCAGTACTTC. As protein: CASSLGLSQETQYF.

This chain connects TRBV6-6 to TRBJ1-1; 7 nucleotides match TRBD1. J was trimmed by 1 base and V by 0 bases; bases with no gene match: 2. This CDR3 is built from 15 residues. CDR1 is MNHNY and CDR2 is SVGAGI in the germline V gene (reference sequence). The chain's CDR3 is CASSYSAGGNTEAFF. The CDR3 nucleotides are TGTGCCAGCAGTTACTCGGCAGGGGGGAACACTGAAGCTTTCTTT.

This sequence joins TRBV30 and TRBJ1-1; 7 bases fit TRBD1. Germline loops: CDR1 GTSNPN, CDR2 SVGIG (reference sequence). The CDR3 contains 15 residues. With V trimmed by 3 bases and J by 2 bases, 9 bases remained unmatched. The CDR3 nucleotides read TGTGCCTGGAGCCTGGGGCAGGGGGAAAACACTGAAGCTTTCTTT. Translation gives CAWSLGQGENTEAFF.

The genes are TRBV10-3 and TRBJ2-4; weak D call: TRBD1 (6 bases). Deletions cut 2 bases from V and 8 bases from J, with 13 bases between. The CDR3 loop spans 14 amino acids. Germline assignment: CDR1 ENHRY and CDR2 SYGVKD. CDR3 region: CAISEGTSIYIQYF. CDR3 nucleotides: TGTGCCATCAGTGAGGGGACATCTATCTACATTCAGTACTTC.

The rearrangement links TRBV2 to TRBJ1-1; D is possibly TRBD1 (6 bases). The ends were cut back, 7 bases at V and 1 base at J, with 10 bases in the middle. The length of the CDR3 is 13 residues. Germline assignment: CDR1 SNHLY and CDR2 FYNNEI. CDR3: CASKGQSNTEAFF. The CDR3 bases are TGTGCCAGCAAAGGACAGTCGAACACTGAAGCTTTCTTT.

The chain employs TRBV18 and TRBJ1-3, with D unclear. V lost 1 base, J lost 0 bases, and 16 bases lay in between. The CDR3 has 18 amino acids. The V gene's germline CDR1 is KGHSH and CDR2 LQKENI. CDR3 region: CASSPQVGFGSSGNTIYF. CDR3 DNA: TGTGCCAGCTCACCACAAGTAGGCTTCGGGTCCTCTGGAAACACCATATATTTT.

Notes on this clone: Additional DNA sequences in this sample encode the identical CDR3. V and J are TRBV27 and TRBJ2-3, with D possibly TRBD2 on 5 matching bases. This CDR3 spans 11 amino acids. CDR1 is MNHEY, CDR2 SMNVEV, per germline (reference sequence). The ends were cut back, 6 bases at V and 6 bases at J, with 7 bases in the middle. The CDR3, as DNA: TGTGCCAGCAGCCCGGGGGATACGCAGTATTTT. As protein: CASSPGDTQYF.

The chain links TRBV6-5 to TRBJ1-2, with TRBD1 matching 10 bases. The germline V gene encodes CDR1 MNHEY and CDR2 SVGAGI. After removal of 4 bases from V and 7 bases from J, the junction contained 3 bases not matched to a gene. CDR3 length: 13 residues. Here the CDR3 reads CASSFGTGAGYTF. Here the CDR3 DNA reads TGTGCCAGCAGTTTCGGGACAGGGGCTGGCTACACCTTC.

The chain carries TRBV6-6 and TRBJ1-1, with D possibly matching TRBD1 (6 bases). The CDR3 sequence is 14 residues long. The V end was cut by 6 bases, the J end by 1 base, with 12 bases between. Germline assignment: CDR1 MNHNY and CDR2 SVGAGI (reference sequence). The CDR3 sequence is CASSRQGQNTEAFF. DNA of the CDR3: TGTGCCAGCAGCCGCCAGGGACAGAACACTGAAGCTTTCTTT.

This chain connects TRBV12-3 or TRBV12-4 to TRBJ1-2; 8 nucleotides match TRBD1. This CDR3 spans 13 amino acids. The V gene end was trimmed by 6 bases and the J gene end by 8 bases; junction bases not matched to a gene: 8. The CDR3 sequence is CASRTGVEDGYTF. DNA for the CDR3: TGTGCCAGCAGGACAGGGGTGGAGGACGGCTACACCTTC.

V gene TRBV7-9 combines with J gene TRBJ2-3; no firm D call. V was pared by 10 bases and J by 0 bases, with 14 bases between. This CDR3 has 14 residues. Per the germline V gene, CDR1 is SEHNR and CDR2 is FQNEAQ (reference sequence). This CDR3 reads CAIAEAVSTDTQYF. The CDR3 coding sequence is TGTGCCATCGCAGAGGCAGTTAGCACAGATACGCAGTATTTT.

The CDR3 nucleotides are TGTGCCAGCAGCCAAGGTGGAGGAACCCCCTACAATGAGCAGTTCTTC. Amino acid sequence: CASSQGGGTPYNEQFF. The chain recombines TRBV11-3 with TRBJ2-1, with TRBD2 as a possible D gene (5 bases). V lost 5 bases and J 2 bases, leaving 16 bases between the germline ends. Germline CDR1 and CDR2: SGHNT and YENEEA. The CDR3 length is 16 residues.

This clone was seen only once. The CDR3 coding sequence is TGTGCCAGCAGGGAAAAACTGGGGGGCACTGAAGCTTTCTTT. Amino acid sequence: CASREKLGGTEAFF. This chain uses TRBV5-5 with TRBJ1-1; D is possibly TRBD1 (5 bases). CDR3 length: 14 residues. The germline CDR1 and CDR2 sequences are SGHKS and YYEKEE (reference sequence). Trimming took 5 bases from V and 4 from J, leaving 15 bases between them.

This chain joins TRBV27 and TRBJ2-7; D may be TRBD2 (6 bases). V lost 8 bases to trimming and J lost 5 bases, with 22 bases between them. The germline gives CDR1 MNHEY, CDR2 SMNVEV (reference sequence). The CDR3 has 15 amino acids. CDR3 loop: CASWLIGGSPDEQYF. The CDR3 DNA sequence: TGTGCCAGCTGGTTGATAGGAGGGTCCCCTGACGAGCAGTACTTC.

The genes are TRBV5-1 and TRBJ1-2, with D perhaps matching TRBD1 (6 bases). This CDR3 is 16 amino acids long. Deletions cut 4 bases from V and 3 bases from J, with 19 bases between. Germline CDR1 SGHRS, CDR2 YFSETQ. In DNA, the CDR3 is TGCGCCAGCAGCCCGGGTAGAGGGGGAAAAGACTATGGCTACACCTTC. This translates into CASSPGRGGKDYGYTF.

The V and J genes are TRBV3-1 (or the pseudogene TRBV3-2) and TRBJ2-5; D uncertain. This CDR3 has 13 residues. The V and J ends lost 0 bases and 11 bases respectively, with 13 bases between them. CDR1 and CDR2 from the germline V gene are LGHDT and YNNKEL (reference sequence). CDR3 region: CASSQERDSGQYF. The CDR3 nucleotides are TGTGCCAGCAGCCAAGAACGCGACTCCGGGCAGTACTTC.

The chain is built from TRBV29-1 and TRBJ1-1, with 10 bases that match TRBD1. The trim removed 6 bases at V and 11 bases at J, leaving 12 bases unmatched. This CDR3 is 13 amino acids long. Per germline, CDR1 SQVTM and CDR2 ANQGSEA. This CDR3 is CSVGQGDSRVAFF. In DNA form, the CDR3 reads TGCAGCGTCGGACAGGGGGATAGCCGGGTGGCTTTCTTT.

This rearrangement joins TRBV28 to TRBJ2-3; no firm D call. Germline lookup yields CDR1 MDHEN and CDR2 SYDVKM. This CDR3 is built from 15 residues. V was clipped by 6 bases and J by 5 bases, with 18 bases between them. The CDR3 is CASRSPISFGDTQYF. The DNA for the CDR3 is TGTGCCAGCAGAAGCCCGATTAGCTTCGGAGATACGCAGTATTTT.

The rearrangement links TRBV10-3 to TRBJ1-5; 7 positions match TRBD1. This CDR3 spans 18 amino acids. Germline V gene lookup returns CDR1 ENHRY and CDR2 SYGVKD. Trimming removed 2 bases from V and 2 bases from J; junction bases left unmatched: 12. DNA of the CDR3: TGTGCCATCAGTGAGCCGCGACAGGGTGGCCTAGGCAATCAGCCCCAGCATTTT. Protein product: CAISEPRQGGLGNQPQHF.

The chain couples TRBV7-3 to TRBJ2-5, with 8 bases matching TRBD2. V trimming: 5 bases; J trimming: 1 base; junction bases outside the gene matches: 6. The CDR3 spans 15 residues. Germline-derived CDR1 and CDR2 are SGHTA and FQGTGA. CDR3: CASSEYTSGQETQYF. The CDR3 DNA follows: TGTGCCAGCAGCGAATACACTAGCGGCCAAGAGACCCAGTACTTC.